The 20 T cell receptor beta chains below were found in one sample sequenced in a study of metastatic and nonmetastatic thyroid tumors. Every patient was untreated before thyroid surgery. Using MiXCR, TCRdb re-called clones from the PCR reads. In the table there are around 25,000 clones, over 10% of which are singletons. The sample taken for sequencing was blood. The receptors were sampled from a female donor with papillary thyroid cancer or a benign thyroid nodule (not recorded which). Some clones in this sample may be carry-over from other donors' samples.

Only a few counts were recorded for this clone. Its ends do not fully match the called genes, so a read error is possible. This chain uses TRBV6-6 with TRBJ1-1; D possibly corresponds to TRBD1 (6 bases). This CDR3 is built from 15 residues. Germline CDR1 and CDR2: MNHNY and SVGAGI (reference sequence). The chain's CDR3 is CASSYFGTFLPEALF. CDR3 sequence (DNA): TGTGCCAGCAGTTACTTCGGGACATTTCTCCCTGAAGCTCTCTTT.

This clone was seen many times. The chain couples TRBV6-2 or TRBV6-3 to TRBJ2-7, with 7 bases aligning to TRBD1. Germline V lookup: CDR1 MNHEY, CDR2 SVGEGT. The CDR3 has 16 residues. The ends lost 2 bases at V and 2 bases at J; junction bases unmatched: 9. The CDR3 nucleotides read TGTGCCAGCAGTTACAAGGCCGGGACAGAAACCTACGAGCAGTACTTC. Its translation: CASSYKAGTETYEQYF.

This clone was seen many times. The chain links TRBV20-1 to TRBJ2-7; 11 positions agree with TRBD2. The length of the CDR3 is 14 residues. V trimming: 3 bases; J trimming: 6 bases; junction bases outside the gene matches: 7. CDR1 and CDR2 (germline): DFQATT, SNEGSKA (reference sequence). The CDR3 loop reads CSARRLAGGGEQYF. The CDR3 DNA sequence: TGCAGTGCTAGGAGGCTAGCGGGAGGCGGCGAGCAGTACTTC.

The sample holds a few counts of this clone. It may be a read error: a sequence one base away is much more abundant. The identical CDR3 is also encoded by other nucleotide sequences in the sample. This chain connects TRBV12-3 or TRBV12-4 to TRBJ1-5; D may be TRBD1 (5 bases). The length of the CDR3 is 14 residues. DNA for the CDR3: TGTGCCAGCACCCTCGGGGGTGGCAATCAGCCCCAACATTTT. It yields the protein CASTLGGGNQPQHF.

There are many counts of this clone. A much larger clone lies a single base off, so this may be a read error. The same CDR3 can be traced to other DNA sequences in this sample. The chain couples TRBV30 to TRBJ2-7; 12 bases map to TRBD2. This CDR3 is 12 amino acids long. Looked up from germline, CDR1 is GTSNPN and CDR2 is SVGIG (reference sequence). The CDR3 DNA is TGTGCCTGGATTGGGACTAGCGGGCAGCAGCACTTC. It codes for CAWIGTSGQQHF.

This clone was detected ten times or more. This chain uses TRBV19 with TRBJ1-4, with 8 bases identical to TRBD1. J gave up 0 bases and V 7 bases, and 10 bases lay outside the gene matches. CDR1 and CDR2 (germline): LNHDA, SQIVND (reference sequence). This CDR3 is built from 17 residues. The CDR3 DNA reads as TGTGCCAGTATCGGGTTCGGGACAGGACCAACTAATGAAAAACTGTTTTTT. As protein: CASIGFGTGPTNEKLFF.

This clone was counted at least ten times. The chain carries TRBV6-2 or TRBV6-3 and TRBJ1-1; no clear D gene. The CDR3 contains 14 residues. Trimming left V 1 base short and J 5 bases short, with 11 bases between. Germline CDR1 is MNHEY and CDR2 is SVGEGT. For the CDR3, the DNA is TGTGCCAGCAGTTACTTGGGTGGAGGGACTGAAGCTTTCTTT. The encoded protein is CASSYLGGGTEAFF.

This clone was counted ten times or more. The rearrangement links TRBV11-1 to TRBJ1-2, with 8 bases that match TRBD1. Germline lookup yields CDR1 SGHAT and CDR2 FQDESV (reference sequence). The junction had 16 bases not matched to a gene; V was cut back by 6 bases and J by 7 bases. The CDR3 totals 16 residues. The CDR3 spells CASSFYASGGASGYTF. Written as DNA, the CDR3 is TGTGCCAGCAGTTTCTACGCTTCAGGGGGCGCGAGTGGCTACACCTTC. The entire variable domain, with the rest obtained from reference TRBV11-1 and TRBJ1-2, is as follows: EAEVAQSPRYKITEKSQAVAFWCDPISGHATLYWYRQILGQGPELLVQFQDESVVDDSQLPKDRFSAERLKGVDSTLKIQPAELGDSAMYLCASSFYASGGASGYTFGSGTRLTVV.

This clone is termed medium-sized. In nucleotides, the CDR3 is TGCAGTGCTACTGCCGGAGGGACAGGCTCGTTCTCCTACGAGCAGTACTTC. Residues: CSATAGGTGSFSYEQYF. The chain carries TRBV20-1 and TRBJ2-7; 8 bases map to TRBD1. The CDR3 totals 17 residues. With 4 bases clipped from V and 0 bases from J, the junction kept 14 bases outside the gene matches. Germline V gene data show CDR1 as DFQATT and CDR2 as SNEGSKA (reference sequence).

By share, this clone ranks as medium-sized (0.01 to 0.1%). In nucleotides, the CDR3 is TGCAGTGCTAGACTAGCGGGAGACACCGGGGAGCTGTTTTTT. Its translation is CSARLAGDTGELFF. The rearrangement joins TRBV20-1 to TRBJ2-2; TRBD2 agrees at 10 bases. V was pared by 2 bases and J by 3 bases, with 0 bases of the junction left unmatched. Germline V CDR1 and CDR2: DFQATT, SNEGSKA (reference sequence). The CDR3 runs to 14 residues.

This clone was seen repeatedly, ten times or more. CDR3 in DNA: TGCGCCAGCAGCCCTGGGACTAGCGGGAGAGGCACCGGGGAGCTGTTTTTT. It specifies CASSPGTSGRGTGELFF. The V and J genes are TRBV5-1 and TRBJ2-2; 14 bases agree with TRBD2. V lost 4 bases to trimming and J lost 4 bases; unmatched junction nucleotides: 6. CDR1 is SGHRS, CDR2 YFSETQ, per germline. This CDR3 region has 17 residues.

This clone was detected only a few times. The chain recombines TRBV6-2 or TRBV6-3 with TRBJ2-3; D is perhaps TRBD1 or TRBD2 (6 bases each). V dropped 0 bases and J dropped 6 bases, with 16 bases sitting between them. The germline CDR1 and CDR2 sequences are MNHEY and SVGEGT. CDR3 length: 16 amino acids. The chain's CDR3 is CASSYSRDMGGDTQYF. CDR3 in DNA: TGTGCCAGCAGTTACTCTCGGGACATGGGAGGTGATACGCAGTATTTT.

This clone was recorded at least ten times. The genes are TRBV6-6 and TRBJ2-6, with 7 nucleotides matching TRBD1. The V gene's germline CDR1 is MNHNY and CDR2 SVGAGI (reference sequence). V dropped 4 bases and J dropped 0; count of bases not matched to a gene: 9. This CDR3 is 18 amino acids long. DNA of the CDR3: TGTGCCAGCAGTTCCGGGACAGTAAAGTACTCTGGGGCCAACGTCCTGACTTTC. Translated: CASSSGTVKYSGANVLTF.

This clone was counted ten times or more. The V and J genes are TRBV30 and TRBJ2-5; 10 bases align to TRBD2. From germline, CDR1 is GTSNPN and CDR2 SVGIG (reference sequence). This CDR3 spans 16 amino acids. V lost 0 bases and J lost 5; bases outside the gene matches: 9. CDR3 DNA sequence: TGTGCCTGGAGTGTTCATAGCGGGAGGCCATGGGAGACCCAGTACTTC. It yields the protein CAWSVHSGRPWETQYF.

The table lists this clone with many counts. This chain joins TRBV4-2 and TRBJ1-2; 7 nucleotides line up with TRBD1. V was clipped by 4 bases and J by 8 bases; unmatched bases: 16. The germline CDR1 and CDR2 sequences are LGHNA and YNFKEQ. The CDR3 runs 16 residues. CDR3 loop: CASSPPPDRPRGGYTF. In nucleotides, the CDR3 is TGTGCCAGCAGCCCGCCGCCGGACAGGCCAAGGGGAGGCTACACCTTC.

This clone appeared many times. The V gene is TRBV19, the J gene TRBJ2-7, with no clear D. The CDR3 spans 12 residues. Trimming left V 4 bases short and J 6 bases short, with 10 bases between. CDR1 is LNHDA and CDR2 is SQIVND in the germline V gene (reference sequence). CDR3 nucleotides: TGTGCCAGTAGTACAGAAATTGGCGAGCAGTACTTC. This gives the protein CASSTEIGEQYF. Together with reference TRBV19 and TRBJ2-7, the CDR3 gives the full variable domain: DGGITQSPKYLFRKEGQNVTLSCEQNLNHDAMYWYRQDPGQGLRLIYYSQIVNDFQKGDIAEGYSVSREKKESFPLTVTSAQKNPTAFYLCASSTEIGEQYFGPGTRLTVT.

This chain connects TRBV4-1 to TRBJ2-5, with D possibly TRBD2 on 7 matching bases. The germline V gene has CDR1 MGHRA and CDR2 YSYEKL. This CDR3 comprises 15 residues. Trimming pared 0 bases from V and 4 bases from J, leaving 12 bases between. The CDR3 DNA follows: TGCGCCAGCAGCCAAGAACGGGGGGCAGGAGAGACCCAGTACTTC. Protein product: CASSQERGAGETQYF.

This clone was recorded at least ten times. The V call is TRBV4-1, the J call TRBJ2-3, with 14 bases that match TRBD2. Germline V CDR1 and CDR2: MGHRA, YSYEKL. V trimming: 0 bases; J trimming: 5 bases; junction bases outside the gene matches: 4. The CDR3 has 17 amino acids. The CDR3 region is CASSQDLTSGGVDTQYF. DNA for the CDR3: TGCGCCAGCAGCCAAGATCTGACTAGCGGGGGGGTAGATACGCAGTATTTT.

This clone has just a few counts. The sample contains more than one DNA sequence encoding this CDR3. The chain is built from TRBV20-1 and TRBJ2-7; TRBD2 matches 7 bases. CDR1 is DFQATT and CDR2 is SNEGSKA in the germline V gene (reference sequence). Germline trimming cut 1 base from V and 7 bases from J; bases unmatched to any gene: 13. CDR3 length: 15 amino acids. Written as DNA, the CDR3 is TGCAGTGCTAGAGGGGGGGGTGGTGACTCTGGTGAGCAGTACTTC. This translates into CSARGGGGDSGEQYF.

The chain employs TRBV5-4 and TRBJ2-2, with unresolved D. Per germline, CDR1 SGHNT and CDR2 YYREEE (reference sequence). The CDR3 spans 16 residues. The germline V and J ends were trimmed by 4 bases and 0 bases, with 13 bases remaining between them. This CDR3 is CASSPGTIANTGELFF. The CDR3 region has the DNA TGTGCCAGCAGCCCAGGCACTATCGCGAACACCGGGGAGCTGTTTTTT.